Listed below are T cell receptor beta chains from one sample, sequenced in a study of blood T cell repertoires in COVID-19. Data came from immunoSEQ multiplex PCR; TCRdb stores just in-frame clones and leaves some out. The sample records 65,000 to 95,000 clones, around 83% being singletons. Sequenced sample: peripheral blood. These TCRs come from a woman between 50 and 59 years old with acute or convalescent COVID-19. The conserved cysteine and the conserved F or W are not part of the CDR3 here.

cdr3_length j_call v_call cdr3_aa
12 TRBJ1-2 TRBV11-2 ASSPTTGSYGYT
11 TRBJ1-1 TRBV28 ASSPHKNTEAF
12 TRBJ1-1 TRBV6-5 ASSISVLDTEAF
14 TRBJ2-7 TRBV11-2 ASSRLTSGFSYEQY
12 TRBJ1-1 TRBV5-4 ASSLTDRGGEAF
11 TRBJ1-1 TRBV19 ASSVRQGTEAF
13 TRBJ1-2 TRBV7-2 ASSSRDSSIYGYT
12 TRBJ1-2 TRBV30 AWRLTGGSGGYT
11 TRBJ1-2 TRBV19 ASSGRQGYGYT
12 TRBJ2-7 TRBV9 ASSPRLARREQY
18 TRBJ2-5 TRBV15 ATSRDRGQGGLEHQETQY
11 TRBJ1-2 TRBV6-2/TRBV6-3 ASSLADPYGYT
12 TRBJ1-1 TRBV7-2 ASSSQGELTEAF
13 TRBJ2-1 TRBV5-1 ASSRDSSSYNEQF
11 TRBJ2-7 TRBV28 ASKPTRAYEQY
12 TRBJ2-7 TRBV28 ASSTPGLLPEQY
12 TRBJ2-7 TRBV6-6 ASSDRVPSYEQY
12 TRBJ2-4 TRBV18 ASSPVSEKDIQY
11 TRBJ2-7 TRBV7-7 ASSPVRATEQY
9 TRBJ2-7 TRBV2 ASEKTYEQY
17 TRBJ2-4 TRBV4-2 ASSHPGTSGAIAKNIQY
11 TRBJ2-1 TRBV12-3/TRBV12-4 ASSGMRGNEQF
14 TRBJ2-5 TRBV7-7 ASSFRLAGSQETQY
10 TRBJ1-2 TRBV24-1 ATSLSGSGYT
13 TRBJ2-1 TRBV19 ASIADRASYNEQF
14 TRBJ1-5 TRBV30 AWRVWRDRLNQPQH
12 TRBJ2-2 TRBV7-2 ASSSGQITGELF
13 TRBJ2-1 TRBV5-1 ASSFQTPSYNEQF
10 TRBJ2-7 TRBV28 ASSPPRFGQY
10 TRBJ1-2 TRBV28 ASRGKDRVVP